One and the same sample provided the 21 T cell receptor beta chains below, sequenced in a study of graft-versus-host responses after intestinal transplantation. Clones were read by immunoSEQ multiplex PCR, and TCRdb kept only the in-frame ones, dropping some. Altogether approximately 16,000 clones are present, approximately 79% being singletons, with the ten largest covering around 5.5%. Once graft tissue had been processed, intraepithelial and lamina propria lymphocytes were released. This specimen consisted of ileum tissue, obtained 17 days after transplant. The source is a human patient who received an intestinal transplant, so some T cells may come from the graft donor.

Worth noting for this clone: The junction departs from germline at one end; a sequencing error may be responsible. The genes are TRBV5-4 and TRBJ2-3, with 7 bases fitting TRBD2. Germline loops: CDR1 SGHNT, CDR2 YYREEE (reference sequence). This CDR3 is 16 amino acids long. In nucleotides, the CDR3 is TGTGCCAGAAGCTTGGCGCCGACTAGCCGAACAGATACGCAGTATTTT. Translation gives CARSLAPTSRTDTQYF. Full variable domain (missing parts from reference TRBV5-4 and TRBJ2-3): ETGVTQSPTHLIKTRGQQVTLRCSSQSGHNTVSWYQQALGQGPQFIFQYYREEENGRGNFPPRFSGLQFPNYSSELNVNALELDDSALYLCARSLAPTSRTDTQYFGPGTRLTVL.

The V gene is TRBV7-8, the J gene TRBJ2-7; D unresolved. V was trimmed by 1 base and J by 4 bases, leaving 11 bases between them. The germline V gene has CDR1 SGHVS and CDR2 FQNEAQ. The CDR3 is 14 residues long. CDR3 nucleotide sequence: TGTGCCAGCAGCTTAGTAGGTCTAGGGTACGAGCAGTACTTC. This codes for CASSLVGLGYEQYF. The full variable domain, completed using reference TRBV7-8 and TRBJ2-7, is GAGVSQSPRYKVAKRGQDVALRCDPISGHVSLFWYQQALGQGPEFLTYFQNEAQLDKSGLPSDRFFAERPEGSVSTLKIQRTQQEDSAVYLCASSLVGLGYEQYFGPGTRLTVT.

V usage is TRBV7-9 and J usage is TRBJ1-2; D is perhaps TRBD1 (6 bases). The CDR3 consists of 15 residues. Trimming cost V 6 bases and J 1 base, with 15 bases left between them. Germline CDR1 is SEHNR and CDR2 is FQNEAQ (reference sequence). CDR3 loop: CASSPREGGNYGYTF. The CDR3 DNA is TGTGCCAGCAGTCCCCGGGAGGGGGGTAACTATGGCTACACCTTC.

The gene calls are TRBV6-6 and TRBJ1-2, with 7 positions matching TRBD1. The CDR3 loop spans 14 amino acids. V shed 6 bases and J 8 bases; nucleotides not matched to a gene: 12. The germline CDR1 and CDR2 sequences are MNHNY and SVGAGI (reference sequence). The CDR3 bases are TGTGCCAGCAGCAGAACAGGGGCACGAAAAGGCTACACCTTC. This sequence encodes CASSRTGARKGYTF.

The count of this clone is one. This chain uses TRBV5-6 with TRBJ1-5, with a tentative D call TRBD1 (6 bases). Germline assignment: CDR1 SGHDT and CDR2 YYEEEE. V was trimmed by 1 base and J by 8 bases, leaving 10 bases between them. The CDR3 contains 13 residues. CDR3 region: CASSLQGLEPQHF. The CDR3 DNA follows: TGTGCCAGCAGCTTGCAGGGGCTGGAGCCCCAGCATTTT.

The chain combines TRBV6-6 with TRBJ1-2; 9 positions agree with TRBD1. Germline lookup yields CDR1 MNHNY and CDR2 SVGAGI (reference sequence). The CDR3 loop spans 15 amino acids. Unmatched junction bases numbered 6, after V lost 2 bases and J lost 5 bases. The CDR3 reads CASSYVQGAKYGYTF. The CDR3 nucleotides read TGTGCCAGCAGTTACGTACAGGGGGCAAAATATGGCTACACCTTC.

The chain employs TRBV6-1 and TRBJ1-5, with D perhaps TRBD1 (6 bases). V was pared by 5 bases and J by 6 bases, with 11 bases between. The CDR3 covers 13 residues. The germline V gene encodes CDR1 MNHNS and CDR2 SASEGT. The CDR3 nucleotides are TGTGCCAGCAGTCAAGGGGGGAGTCAGCCCCAGCATTTT. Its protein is CASSQGGSQPQHF.

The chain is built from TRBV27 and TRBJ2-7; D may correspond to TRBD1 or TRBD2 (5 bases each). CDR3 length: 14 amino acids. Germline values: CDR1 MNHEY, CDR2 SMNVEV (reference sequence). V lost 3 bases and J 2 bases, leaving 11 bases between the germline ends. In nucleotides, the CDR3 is TGTGCCAGCAGTTTTGGTTTGGGACCCTACGAGCAGTACTTC. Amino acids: CASSFGLGPYEQYF.

This CDR3 is CASSVFQGTNTGELFF. The DNA for the CDR3 is TGTGCCAGCAGCGTGTTCCAGGGAACGAACACCGGGGAGCTGTTTTTT. The rearrangement joins TRBV5-4 to TRBJ2-2; possibly TRBD1 for D (5 bases). Germline CDR1 and CDR2: SGHNT and YYREEE (reference sequence). V shed 4 bases and J shed 0 bases, with 13 bases lying between them. The CDR3 has 16 residues.

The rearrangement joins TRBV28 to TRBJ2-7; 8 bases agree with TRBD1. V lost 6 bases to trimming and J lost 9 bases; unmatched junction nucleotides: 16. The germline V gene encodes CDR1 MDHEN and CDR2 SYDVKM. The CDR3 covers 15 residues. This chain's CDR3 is CASSPARDRHYGQYF. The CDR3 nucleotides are TGTGCCAGCAGCCCGGCACGGGACAGGCATTATGGGCAGTACTTC.

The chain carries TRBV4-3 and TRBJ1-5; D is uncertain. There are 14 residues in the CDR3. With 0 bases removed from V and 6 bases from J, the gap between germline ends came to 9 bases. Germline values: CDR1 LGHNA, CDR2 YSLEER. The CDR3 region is CASSQDRTRQPQHF. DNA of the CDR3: TGCGCCAGCAGCCAAGATCGGACGCGTCAGCCCCAGCATTTT.

This CDR3 is CASSEQAHDEQFF. Here the CDR3 DNA reads TGTGCCAGCAGTGAACAGGCACATGATGAGCAGTTCTTC. The chain employs TRBV6-1 and TRBJ2-1; D unclear. Trimming left V 2 bases short and J 8 bases short, with 10 bases between. Germline values: CDR1 MNHNS, CDR2 SASEGT. This CDR3 comprises 13 residues.

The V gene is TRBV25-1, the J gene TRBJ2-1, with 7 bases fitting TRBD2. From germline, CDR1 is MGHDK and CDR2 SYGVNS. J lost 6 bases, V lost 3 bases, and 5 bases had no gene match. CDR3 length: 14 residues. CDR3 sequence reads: CASSEGAGPNEQFF. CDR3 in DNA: TGTGCCAGCAGTGAGGGAGCGGGACCCAATGAGCAGTTCTTC.

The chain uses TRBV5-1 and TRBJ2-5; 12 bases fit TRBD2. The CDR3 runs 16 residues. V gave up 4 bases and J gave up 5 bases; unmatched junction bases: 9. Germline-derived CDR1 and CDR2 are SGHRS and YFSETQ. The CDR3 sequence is CASSILAGGPGETQYF. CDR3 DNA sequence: TGCGCCAGCAGCATCCTAGCGGGAGGGCCTGGTGAGACCCAGTACTTC.

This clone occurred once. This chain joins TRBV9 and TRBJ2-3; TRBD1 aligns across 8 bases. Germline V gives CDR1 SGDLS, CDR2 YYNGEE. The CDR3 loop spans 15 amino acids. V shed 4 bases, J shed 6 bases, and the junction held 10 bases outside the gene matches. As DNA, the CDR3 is TGTGCCAGCAGCCTCTTCGGGCGGACAGGGGATACGCAGTATTTT. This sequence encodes CASSLFGRTGDTQYF.

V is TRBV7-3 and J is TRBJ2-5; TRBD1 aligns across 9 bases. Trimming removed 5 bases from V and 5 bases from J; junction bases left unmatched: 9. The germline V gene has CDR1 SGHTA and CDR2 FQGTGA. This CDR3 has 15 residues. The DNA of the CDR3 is TGTGCCAGCAGCATCGGACAGGGGTTTTCGGAGACCCAGTACTTC. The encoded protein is CASSIGQGFSETQYF.

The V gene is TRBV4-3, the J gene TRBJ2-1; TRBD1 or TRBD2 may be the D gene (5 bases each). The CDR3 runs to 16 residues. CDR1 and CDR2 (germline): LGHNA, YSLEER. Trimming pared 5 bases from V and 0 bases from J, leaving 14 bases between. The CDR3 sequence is CASSSSPGSSYNEQFF. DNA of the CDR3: TGCGCCAGCAGCTCAAGCCCAGGGAGCTCCTACAATGAGCAGTTCTTC.

The CDR3 is CASSIIGPPNYGYTF. The CDR3 DNA reads TGTGCCAGTAGTATAATCGGGCCGCCTAACTATGGCTACACCTTC. The chain links TRBV19 to TRBJ1-2; no reliable D call. Trimming left V 2 bases short and J 0 bases short, with 10 bases between. CDR3 length equals 15 residues. The V gene's germline CDR1 is LNHDA and CDR2 SQIVND (reference sequence).

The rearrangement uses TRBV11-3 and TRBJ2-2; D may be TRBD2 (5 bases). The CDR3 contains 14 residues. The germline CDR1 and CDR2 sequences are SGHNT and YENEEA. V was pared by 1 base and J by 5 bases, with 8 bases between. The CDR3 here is CASSLVEGTGELFF. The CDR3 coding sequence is TGTGCCAGCAGCTTAGTAGAGGGAACCGGGGAGCTGTTTTTT.

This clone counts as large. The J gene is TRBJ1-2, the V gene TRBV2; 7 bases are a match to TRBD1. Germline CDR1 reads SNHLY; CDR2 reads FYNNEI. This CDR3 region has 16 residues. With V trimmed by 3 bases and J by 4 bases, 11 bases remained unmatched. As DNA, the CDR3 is TGTGCCAGCAGTGACCGGGACAGCTCTACCATCTATGGCTACACCTTC. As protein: CASSDRDSSTIYGYTF. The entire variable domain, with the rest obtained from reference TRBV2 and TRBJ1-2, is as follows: EPEVTQTPSHQVTQMGQEVILRCVPISNHLYFYWYRQILGQKVEFLVSFYNNEISEKSEIFDDQFSVERPDGSNFTLKIRSTKLEDSAMYFCASSDRDSSTIYGYTFGSGTRLTVV.

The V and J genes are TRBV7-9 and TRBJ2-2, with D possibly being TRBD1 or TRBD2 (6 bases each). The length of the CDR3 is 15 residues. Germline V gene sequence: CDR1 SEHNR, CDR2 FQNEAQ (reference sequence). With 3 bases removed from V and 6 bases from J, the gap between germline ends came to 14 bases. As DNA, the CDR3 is TGTGCCAGCAGCTTTATCCGGGGGCCAGCCGGGGAGCTGTTTTTT. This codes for CASSFIRGPAGELFF.